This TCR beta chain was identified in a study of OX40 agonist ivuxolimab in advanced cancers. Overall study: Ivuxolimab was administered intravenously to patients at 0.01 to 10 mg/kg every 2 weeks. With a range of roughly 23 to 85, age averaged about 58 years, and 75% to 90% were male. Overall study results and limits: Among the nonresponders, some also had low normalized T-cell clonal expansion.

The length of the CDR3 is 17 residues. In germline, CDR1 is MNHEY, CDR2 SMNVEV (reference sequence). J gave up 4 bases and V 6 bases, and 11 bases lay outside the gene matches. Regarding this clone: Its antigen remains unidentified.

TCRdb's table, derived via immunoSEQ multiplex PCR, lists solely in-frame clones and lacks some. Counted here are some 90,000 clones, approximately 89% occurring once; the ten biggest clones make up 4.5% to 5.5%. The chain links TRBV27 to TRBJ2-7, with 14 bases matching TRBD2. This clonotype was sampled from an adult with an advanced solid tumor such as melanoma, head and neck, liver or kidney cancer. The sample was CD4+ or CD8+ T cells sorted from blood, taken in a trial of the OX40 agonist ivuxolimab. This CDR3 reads CASSRLGTSGSTYEQYF. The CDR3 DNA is TGTGCCAGCAGCCGATTGGGGACTAGCGGGAGTACTTACGAGCAGTACTTC.